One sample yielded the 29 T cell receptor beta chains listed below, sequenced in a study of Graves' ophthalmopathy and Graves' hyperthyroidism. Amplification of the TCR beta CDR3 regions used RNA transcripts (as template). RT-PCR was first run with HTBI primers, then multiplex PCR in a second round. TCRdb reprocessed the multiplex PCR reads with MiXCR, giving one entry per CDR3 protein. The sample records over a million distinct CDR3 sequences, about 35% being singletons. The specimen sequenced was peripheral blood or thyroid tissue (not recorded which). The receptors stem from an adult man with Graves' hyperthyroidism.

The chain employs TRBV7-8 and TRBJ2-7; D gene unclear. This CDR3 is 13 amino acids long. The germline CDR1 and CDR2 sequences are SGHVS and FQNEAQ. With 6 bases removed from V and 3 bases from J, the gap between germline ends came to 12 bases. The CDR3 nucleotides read TGTGCCAGCAGTATCCTACGGTACTACGAGCAGTACTTC. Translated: CASSILRYYEQYF.

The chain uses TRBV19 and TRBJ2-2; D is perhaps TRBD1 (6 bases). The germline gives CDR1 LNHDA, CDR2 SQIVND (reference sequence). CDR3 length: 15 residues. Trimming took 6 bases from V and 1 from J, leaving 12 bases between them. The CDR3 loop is CASSPYRVNTGELFF. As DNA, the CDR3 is TGTGCCAGTAGCCCTTACAGGGTGAACACCGGGGAGCTGTTTTTT.

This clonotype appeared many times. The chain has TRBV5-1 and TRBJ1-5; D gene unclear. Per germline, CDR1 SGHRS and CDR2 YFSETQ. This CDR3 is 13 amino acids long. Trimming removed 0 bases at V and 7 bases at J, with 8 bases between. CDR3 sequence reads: CASSLGFGQPQHF. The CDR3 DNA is TGCGCCAGCAGCTTGGGTTTTGGACAGCCCCAGCATTTT.

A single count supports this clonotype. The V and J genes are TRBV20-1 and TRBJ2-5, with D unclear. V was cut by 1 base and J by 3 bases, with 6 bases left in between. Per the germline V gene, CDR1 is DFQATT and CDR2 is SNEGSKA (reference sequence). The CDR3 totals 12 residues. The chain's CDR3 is CSARVREETQYF. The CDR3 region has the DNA TGCAGTGCTAGAGTCCGGGAAGAGACCCAGTACTTC.

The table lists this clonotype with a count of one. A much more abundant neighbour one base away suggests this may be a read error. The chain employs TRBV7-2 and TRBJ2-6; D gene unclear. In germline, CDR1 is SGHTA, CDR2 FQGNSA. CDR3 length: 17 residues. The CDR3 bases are TGTGTCAGCAGCCCCCCGCCGTTACTGTCTGGGGCCAACGTCCTGACTTTC. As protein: CVSSPPPLLSGANVLTF.

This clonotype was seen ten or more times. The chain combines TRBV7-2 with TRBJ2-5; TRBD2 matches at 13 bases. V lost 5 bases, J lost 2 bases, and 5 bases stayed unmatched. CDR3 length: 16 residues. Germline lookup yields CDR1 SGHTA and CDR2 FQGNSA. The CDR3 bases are TGTGCCAGCAGCCCGGGACTAGCGGGACTTCAAGAGACCCAGTACTTC. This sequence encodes CASSPGLAGLQETQYF. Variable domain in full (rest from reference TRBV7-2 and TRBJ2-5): GAGVSQSPSNKVTEKGKDVELRCDPISGHTALYWYRQSLGQGLEFLIYFQGNSAPDKSGLPSDRFSAERTGGSVSTLTIQRTQQEDSAVYLCASSPGLAGLQETQYFGPGTRLLVL.

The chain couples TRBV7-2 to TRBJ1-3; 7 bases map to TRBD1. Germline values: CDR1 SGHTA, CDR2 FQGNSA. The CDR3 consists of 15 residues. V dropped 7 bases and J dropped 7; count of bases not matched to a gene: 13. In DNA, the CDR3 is TGTGCCAGCAACTCGCGGGACAGCCACAGGAACACCATATATTTT. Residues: CASNSRDSHRNTIYF.

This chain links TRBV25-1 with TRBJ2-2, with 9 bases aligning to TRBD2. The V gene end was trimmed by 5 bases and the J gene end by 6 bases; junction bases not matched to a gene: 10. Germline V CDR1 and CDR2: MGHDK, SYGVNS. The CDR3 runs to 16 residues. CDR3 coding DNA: TGTGCCAGCAGTTTAACTGGCAGCGGGAGGTCCGGGGAGCTGTTTTTT. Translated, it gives CASSLTGSGRSGELFF.

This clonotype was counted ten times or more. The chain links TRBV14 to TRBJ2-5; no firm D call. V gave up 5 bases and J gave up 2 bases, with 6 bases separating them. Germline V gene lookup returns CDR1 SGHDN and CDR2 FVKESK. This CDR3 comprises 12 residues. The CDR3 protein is CASSETQETQYF. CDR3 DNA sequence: TGTGCCAGCAGCGAGACTCAAGAGACCCAGTACTTC.

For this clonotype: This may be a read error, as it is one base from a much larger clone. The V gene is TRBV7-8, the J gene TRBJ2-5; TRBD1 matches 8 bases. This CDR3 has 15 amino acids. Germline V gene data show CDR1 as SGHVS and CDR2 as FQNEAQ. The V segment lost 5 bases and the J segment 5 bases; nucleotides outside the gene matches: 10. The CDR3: CASSNRNRGMETQYF. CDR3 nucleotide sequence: TGTGCCAGCAGCAACAGAAACAGGGGGATGGAGACCCAGTACTTC.

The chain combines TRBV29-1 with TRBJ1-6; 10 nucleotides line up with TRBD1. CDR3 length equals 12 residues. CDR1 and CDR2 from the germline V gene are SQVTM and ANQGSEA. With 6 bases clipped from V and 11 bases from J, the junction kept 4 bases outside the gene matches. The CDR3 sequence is CSVPGQGTPLHF. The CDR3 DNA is TGCAGCGTCCCGGGACAGGGGACACCCCTCCACTTT. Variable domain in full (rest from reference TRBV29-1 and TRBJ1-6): SAVISQKPSRDICQRGTSLTIQCQVDSQVTMMFWYRQQPGQSLTLIATANQGSEATYESGFVIDKFPISRPNLTFSTLTVSNMSPEDSSIYLCSVPGQGTPLHFGNGTRLTVT.

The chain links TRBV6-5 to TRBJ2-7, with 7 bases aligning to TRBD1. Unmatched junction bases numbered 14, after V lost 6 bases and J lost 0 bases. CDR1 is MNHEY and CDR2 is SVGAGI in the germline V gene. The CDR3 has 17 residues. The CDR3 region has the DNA TGTGCCAGCAGGATCTTTATTACAGGGGTTGGCTCCTACGAGCAGTACTTC. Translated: CASRIFITGVGSYEQYF.

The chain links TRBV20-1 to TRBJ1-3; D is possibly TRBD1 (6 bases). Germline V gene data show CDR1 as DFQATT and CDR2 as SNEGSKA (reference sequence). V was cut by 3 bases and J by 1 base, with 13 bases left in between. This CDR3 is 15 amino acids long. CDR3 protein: CSASYRVGSGNTIYF. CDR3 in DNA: TGCAGTGCTAGTTACAGGGTTGGTTCTGGAAACACCATATATTTT.

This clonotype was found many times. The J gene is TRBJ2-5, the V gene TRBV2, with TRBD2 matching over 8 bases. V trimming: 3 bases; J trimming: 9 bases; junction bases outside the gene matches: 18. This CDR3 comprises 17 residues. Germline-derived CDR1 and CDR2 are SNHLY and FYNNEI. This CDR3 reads CASSDRDASGPGFAQYF. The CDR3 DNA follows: TGTGCCAGCAGTGACAGGGATGCTAGCGGGCCGGGTTTTGCCCAGTACTTC.

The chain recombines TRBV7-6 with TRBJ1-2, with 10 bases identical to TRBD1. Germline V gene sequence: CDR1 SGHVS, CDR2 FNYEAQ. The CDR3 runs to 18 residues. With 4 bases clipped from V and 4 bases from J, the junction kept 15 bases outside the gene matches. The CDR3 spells CASSSHGQGELRAYGYTF. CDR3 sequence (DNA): TGTGCCAGCAGCTCCCATGGACAGGGGGAACTAAGGGCCTATGGCTACACCTTC.

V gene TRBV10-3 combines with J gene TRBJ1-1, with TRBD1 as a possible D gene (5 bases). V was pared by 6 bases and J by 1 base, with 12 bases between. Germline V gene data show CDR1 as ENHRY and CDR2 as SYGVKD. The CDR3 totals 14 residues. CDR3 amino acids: CAISPREQNTEAFF. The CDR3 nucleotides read TGTGCCATCAGCCCCAGGGAGCAGAACACTGAAGCTTTCTTT.

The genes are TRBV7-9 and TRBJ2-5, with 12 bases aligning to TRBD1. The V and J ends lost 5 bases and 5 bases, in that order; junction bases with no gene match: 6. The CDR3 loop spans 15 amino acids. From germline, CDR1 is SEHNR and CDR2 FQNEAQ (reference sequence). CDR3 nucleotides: TGTGCCAGCAGCCGTTGGGACAGGGGGCGTGAGACCCAGTACTTC. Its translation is CASSRWDRGRETQYF.

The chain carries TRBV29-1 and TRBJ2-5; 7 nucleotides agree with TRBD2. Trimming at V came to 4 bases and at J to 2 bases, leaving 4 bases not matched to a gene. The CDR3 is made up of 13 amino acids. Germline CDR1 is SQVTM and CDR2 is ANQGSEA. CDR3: CSVAGGPQETQYF. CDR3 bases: TGCAGCGTTGCGGGGGGACCACAAGAGACCCAGTACTTC. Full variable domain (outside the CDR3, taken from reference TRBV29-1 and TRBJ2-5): SAVISQKPSRDICQRGTSLTIQCQVDSQVTMMFWYRQQPGQSLTLIATANQGSEATYESGFVIDKFPISRPNLTFSTLTVSNMSPEDSSIYLCSVAGGPQETQYFGPGTRLLVL.

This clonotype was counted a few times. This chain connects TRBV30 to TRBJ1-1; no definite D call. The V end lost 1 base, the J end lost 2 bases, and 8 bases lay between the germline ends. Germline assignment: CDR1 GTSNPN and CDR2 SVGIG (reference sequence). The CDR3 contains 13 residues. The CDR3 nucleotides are TGTGCCTGGAGTGCACAGTTCAACACTGAAGCTTTCTTT. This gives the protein CAWSAQFNTEAFF.

For the CDR3, the DNA is TGCAGCGTTGCGGCAGGGGGGAATGAAAAACTGTTTTTT. It yields the protein CSVAAGGNEKLFF. The chain links TRBV29-1 to TRBJ1-4, with 7 bases identical to TRBD1. Germline CDR1 reads SQVTM; CDR2 reads ANQGSEA. The CDR3 runs to 13 residues. V lost 4 bases, J lost 5 bases, and 4 bases stayed unmatched.

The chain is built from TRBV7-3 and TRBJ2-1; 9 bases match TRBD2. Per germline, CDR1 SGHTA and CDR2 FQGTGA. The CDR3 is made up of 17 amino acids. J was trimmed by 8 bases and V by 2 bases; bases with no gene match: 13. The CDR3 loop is CASSLLPSGEGVHEQFF. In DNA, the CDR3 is TGTGCCAGCAGCTTACTGCCTAGCGGGGAGGGTGTGCATGAGCAGTTCTTC.

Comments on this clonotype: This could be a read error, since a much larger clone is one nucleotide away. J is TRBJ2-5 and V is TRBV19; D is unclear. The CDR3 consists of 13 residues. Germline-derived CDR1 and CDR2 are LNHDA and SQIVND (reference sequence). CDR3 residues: CASRIGSLETQYF. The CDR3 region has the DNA TGTGCCAGTAGAATAGGCAGCTTGGAGACCCAGTACTTC.

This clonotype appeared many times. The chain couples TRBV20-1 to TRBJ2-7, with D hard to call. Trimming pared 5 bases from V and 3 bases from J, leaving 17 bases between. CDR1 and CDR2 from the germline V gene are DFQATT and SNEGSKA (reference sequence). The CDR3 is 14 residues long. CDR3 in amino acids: CSAERLDLFYEQYF. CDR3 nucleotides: TGCAGTGCTGAAAGACTTGACCTTTTCTACGAGCAGTACTTC.

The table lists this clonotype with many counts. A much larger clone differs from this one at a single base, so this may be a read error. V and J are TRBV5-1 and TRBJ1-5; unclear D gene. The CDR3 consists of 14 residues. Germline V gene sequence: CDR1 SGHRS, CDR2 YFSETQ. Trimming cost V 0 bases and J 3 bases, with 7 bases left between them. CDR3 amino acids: CASSLDRTNQPQHF. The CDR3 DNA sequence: TGCGCCAGCAGCTTGGACAGAACCAATCAGCCCCAGCATTTT.

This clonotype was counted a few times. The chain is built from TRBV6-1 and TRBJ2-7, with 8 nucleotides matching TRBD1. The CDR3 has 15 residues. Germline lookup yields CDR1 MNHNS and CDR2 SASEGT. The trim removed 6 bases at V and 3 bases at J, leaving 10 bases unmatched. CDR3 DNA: TGTGCCAGCAGGGTTAGGACAGGGCTGATCTACGAGCAGTACTTC. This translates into CASRVRTGLIYEQYF.

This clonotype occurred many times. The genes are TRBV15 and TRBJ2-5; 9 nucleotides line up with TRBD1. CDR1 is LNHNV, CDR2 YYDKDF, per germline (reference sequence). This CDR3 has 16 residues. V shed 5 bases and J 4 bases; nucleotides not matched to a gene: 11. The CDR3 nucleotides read TGTGCCACCAGCCAGTCGGGTGTGACAGGGGGAGAGACCCAGTACTTC. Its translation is CATSQSGVTGGETQYF.

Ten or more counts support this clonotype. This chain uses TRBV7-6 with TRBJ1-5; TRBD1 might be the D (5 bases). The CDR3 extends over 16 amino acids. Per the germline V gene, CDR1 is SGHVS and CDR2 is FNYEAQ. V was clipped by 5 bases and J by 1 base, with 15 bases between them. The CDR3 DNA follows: TGTGCCAGCAGCCCGCGGGCCAGGGAAAGCAATCAGCCCCAGCATTTT. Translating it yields CASSPRARESNQPQHF.

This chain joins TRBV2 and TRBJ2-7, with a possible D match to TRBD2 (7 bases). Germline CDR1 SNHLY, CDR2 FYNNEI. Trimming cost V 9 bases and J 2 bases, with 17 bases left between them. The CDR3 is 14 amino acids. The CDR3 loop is CARSGGGGPYEQYF. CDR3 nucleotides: TGTGCCAGATCGGGGGGAGGGGGACCCTACGAGCAGTACTTC.

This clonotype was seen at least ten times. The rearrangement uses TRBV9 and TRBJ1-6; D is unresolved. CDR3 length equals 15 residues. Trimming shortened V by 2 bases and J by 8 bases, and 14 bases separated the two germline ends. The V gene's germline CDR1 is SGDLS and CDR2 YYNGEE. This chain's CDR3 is CASSVVDQVDSPLHF. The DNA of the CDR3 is TGTGCCAGCAGCGTCGTAGATCAGGTAGATTCACCCCTCCACTTT. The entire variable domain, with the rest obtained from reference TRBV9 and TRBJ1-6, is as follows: DSGVTQTPKHLITATGQRVTLRCSPRSGDLSVYWYQQSLDQGLQFLIQYYNGEERAKGNILERFSAQQFPDLHSELNLSSLELGDSALYFCASSVVDQVDSPLHFGNGTRLTVT.